This T cell receptor (beta chain) was profiled in a study of OX40 agonist ivuxolimab in advanced cancers. Some background on the complete study: Ivuxolimab, which targeted the costimulatory receptor OX40 (CD134), was an agonistic, fully human IgG2 monoclonal antibody. The paper describes the monotherapy dose-escalation part (N of about 57 patients) of the phase I trial of ivuxolimab. Peripheral TCRbeta sequencing was intended to test whether TCR sequence diversity was altered and clonal T-cell expansion was caused by ivuxolimab. In the dose-escalation cohort, roughly four fifths of patients were male, and the mean age was around 60 years, with a range of 23 to 79. Of the approximately 50 dose-escalation patients, hepatocellular carcinoma was present in about 20, melanoma in around 15, renal cell carcinoma in 9 and head and neck cancer in 9. Partial responses occurred in three dose-escalation patients, of whom one had hepatocellular carcinoma and two had cutaneous melanoma. Prior anti-PD-1, anti-PD-L1 or anti-CTLA-4 therapy was permitted, and checkpoint inhibitors had been received by less than 45% of dose-escalation patients. Intravenous ivuxolimab was administered to patients every 2 weeks at six dose levels: 0.01, 0.1, 0.3, 1.5, 3 and 10 mg/kg. What the work shows at the level of the full study, not this receptor alone: Antigen specificity was not determined for the clonally expanded peripheral T cells. At doses from 0.1 to 3.0 mg/kg, clonal expansion was seen in both CD4+ and CD8+ blood T cells between baseline and week 6. In the 0.1-3.0 mg/kg groups, partial responders were among the patients with the lowest normalized peripheral clonal expansion, particularly in CD8+ T cells. Low levels of normalized T-cell clonal expansion were also seen in some patients who did not respond. After ivuxolimab, expanded clones were on average more numerous among CD8+ T cells than among CD4+ T cells.

Patients with a history of autoimmune disease or receiving systemic immunosuppression were excluded from the trial. In every dose cohort, peripheral blood was drawn for TCR sequencing at baseline, cycle 4 day 1, and cycle 7 day 1. Samples were obtained from an open-label, multicenter, first-in-human phase I dose-escalation trial of ivuxolimab. Adults with locally advanced or metastatic melanoma, renal cell carcinoma, hepatocellular carcinoma or head and neck squamous cell carcinoma were enrolled in the trial. Before TCR sequencing, CD4+ and CD8+ T cells were separately sorted from peripheral blood. Genomic DNA was extracted from sorted cells for sequencing of the TCRbeta CDR3 region. The immunoSEQ Assay was used for sequencing of TCRbeta CDR3 regions. The immuneACCESS repertoire file appears here via TCRdb, limited to in-frame rearrangements. These files lack a portion of the clones; in checked studies, under half of the deficit traces to unresolved V genes, and the cause of the others is not known. Present in this sample are under 100,000 clones, 91% of which were seen just once. The top ten clones comprise 2% to 3% of the sample.

Inclusive of the bounding cysteine and phenylalanine, the CDR3 is 13 residues long. Only the CDR3 part of the read is kept: 39 bases, read in frame from the first base. The germline V gene sets CDR1 to ENHRY and CDR2 to SYGVKD. Trimming removed 2 bases from V and 8 bases from J, leaving 9 bases between the germline ends. About this clone: Its target antigen remains unknown. No per-base quality is available; no much larger clone lies one base away.

The chain uses TRBV10-3 and TRBJ1-4; a weak D assignment points to TRBD1 (6 bases agree). The sample in question was CD4+ or CD8+ T cells sorted from blood, obtained in a trial of the OX40 agonist ivuxolimab. The TCR comes from an adult with an advanced solid tumor such as melanoma, head and neck, liver or kidney cancer. The CDR3 protein: CAISERGGEKLFF. The sequenced DNA: TGTGCCATCAGTGAGAGGGGGGGGGAAAAACTGTTTTTT.